The 12 T cell receptor beta chains below all came from one sample that was sequenced in a study of a mutant IDH1 vaccine in newly diagnosed glioma. The time point was: week 5, during vaccination. The study gave 300 ug of mutant IDH1 20-mer peptide per vaccine dose, with topical imiquimod. Only in-frame clones appear in the TCRdb table, and some are missing; sequencing was by immunoSEQ multiplex PCR. Of 30,000 to 40,000 clones listed, roughly 79% are singletons. These receptors' targets are unknown. The sample consisted of PBMCs, taken from a glioma patient whose treatment included an IDH1 peptide vaccine. Receptors originate from a man aged 50-59 years with glioma.

The chain carries TRBV2 and TRBJ1-1, with D perhaps matching TRBD1 (5 bases). Trimming shortened V by 3 bases and J by 0 bases, and 8 bases separated the two germline ends. CDR1 and CDR2 (germline): SNHLY, FYNNEI. This CDR3 has 14 residues. The CDR3 here is CASSDRTLNTEAFF. The CDR3 DNA sequence: TGTGCCAGCAGTGACCGGACACTGAACACTGAAGCTTTCTTT.

The chain links TRBV5-1 to TRBJ1-2; TRBD1 agrees at 8 bases. The CDR3 runs 14 residues. With 4 bases clipped from V and 6 bases from J, the junction kept 8 bases outside the gene matches. Germline CDR1 reads SGHRS; CDR2 reads YFSETQ. The CDR3 protein is CASSPSQGVNGYTF. CDR3 DNA: TGCGCCAGCAGCCCTTCACAGGGGGTGAATGGCTACACCTTC.

The chain employs TRBV6-1 and TRBJ2-7; D may be TRBD1 or TRBD2 (5 bases each). V gave up 4 bases and J gave up 0 bases, with 13 bases separating them. The CDR3 extends over 15 amino acids. Germline-derived CDR1 and CDR2 are MNHNS and SASEGT. Here the CDR3 DNA reads TGTGCCAGCAGTGTAGAGGGGTCGAGCTCCTACGAGCAGTACTTC. It encodes CASSVEGSSSYEQYF.

The V call is TRBV28, the J call TRBJ2-7; 10 positions agree with TRBD1. The CDR3 sequence is 13 residues long. The ends lost 6 bases at V and 3 bases at J; junction bases unmatched: 2. Germline V CDR1 and CDR2: MDHEN, SYDVKM. The CDR3 nucleotides read TGTGCCAGCAGCCGGACAGGGGGCTACGAGCAGTACTTC. Residues: CASSRTGGYEQYF.

The J gene is TRBJ1-2, the V gene TRBV6-5; D call uncertain. The germline V and J ends were trimmed by 0 bases and 4 bases, with 6 bases remaining between them. Germline CDR1 and CDR2: MNHEY and SVGAGI. This CDR3 has 13 residues. The CDR3 protein is CASSYSYAYGYTF. DNA for the CDR3: TGTGCCAGCAGTTACTCGTACGCCTATGGCTACACCTTC.

This clone came up once. The V gene is TRBV7-8, the J gene TRBJ2-3; D is tentatively TRBD1 or TRBD2 (5 bases each). CDR1 and CDR2 from the germline V gene are SGHVS and FQNEAQ. V gave up 5 bases and J gave up 8 bases, with 17 bases separating them. This CDR3 comprises 14 residues. CDR3 protein: CASSPGTSSTTQYF. CDR3 sequence (DNA): TGTGCCAGCAGCCCGGGGACCAGTTCGACTACGCAGTATTTT.

The rearrangement uses TRBV7-9 and TRBJ2-5; TRBD1 agrees at 9 bases. Germline V gene lookup returns CDR1 SEHNR and CDR2 FQNEAQ (reference sequence). The CDR3 contains 15 residues. Trimming removed 2 bases from V and 2 bases from J; junction bases left unmatched: 3. Here the CDR3 DNA reads TGTGCCAGCAGCTTAATGGGACAGGGACAAGAGACCCAGTACTTC. It specifies CASSLMGQGQETQYF.

The chain is built from TRBV5-1 and TRBJ2-7; unclear D gene. Germline V gene lookup returns CDR1 SGHRS and CDR2 YFSETQ. Trimming took 0 bases from V and 6 from J, leaving 16 bases between them. The CDR3 has 15 residues. CDR3 amino acids: CASSLGRLSAPEQYF. In DNA form, the CDR3 reads TGCGCCAGCAGCTTGGGACGGCTGAGTGCTCCCGAGCAGTACTTC.

This chain joins TRBV7-8 and TRBJ1-4, with D possibly being TRBD1 (5 bases). The CDR3 consists of 15 residues. V was clipped by 5 bases and J by 2 bases, with 12 bases between them. Germline CDR1 SGHVS, CDR2 FQNEAQ. The CDR3 is CASSVRQFTNEKLFF. The CDR3 DNA follows: TGTGCCAGCAGCGTCCGACAGTTTACTAATGAAAAACTGTTTTTT.

This clone showed up just once. Here the CDR3 reads CASSLAGVSYEQYF. In nucleotides, the CDR3 is TGCGCCAGCAGCTTGGCAGGGGTTTCCTACGAGCAGTACTTC. The J gene is TRBJ2-7, the V gene TRBV5-1; D perhaps matches TRBD1 (6 bases). The CDR3 length is 14 residues. The V gene lost 0 bases and the J gene lost 1 base, with 8 bases spanning the gap. CDR1 and CDR2 (germline): SGHRS, YFSETQ.

The V call is TRBV28, the J call TRBJ1-5; no definite D call. From germline, CDR1 is MDHEN and CDR2 SYDVKM. V was pared by 7 bases and J by 1 base, with 11 bases between. This CDR3 is 14 amino acids long. The CDR3 spells CASITLGSNQPQHF. The DNA of the CDR3 is TGTGCCAGCATAACCCTCGGGAGCAATCAGCCCCAGCATTTT.

J is TRBJ2-1 and V is TRBV7-2; D unresolved. CDR3 length: 13 amino acids. Germline V gene lookup returns CDR1 SGHTA and CDR2 FQGNSA. With 3 bases removed from V and 6 bases from J, the gap between germline ends came to 9 bases. CDR3 residues: CASSFSSSNEQFF. CDR3 DNA sequence: TGTGCCAGCAGCTTTTCCAGCAGCAATGAGCAGTTCTTC.